A single sample gave rise to the 24 T cell receptor beta chains below, sequenced in a study of response to subunit inactivated influenza vaccine. In TCRdb, the RT-PCR reads were re-called with MiXCR into one record per CDR3 protein. The sample lists under 550,000 distinct CDR3 sequences, approximately 7.7% occurring once. The sequences come from PBMCs from blood, collected roughly 24 months after vaccination. The receptors here all came from a man between 50 and 75 years old who received an inactivated influenza vaccine.

At least ten counts were recorded for this clonotype. The chain is built from TRBV5-1 and TRBJ2-7; D gene unclear. Germline CDR1 SGHRS, CDR2 YFSETQ. Trimming took off 1 base at V and 2 bases at J, with 7 bases between the two ends. This CDR3 is 13 amino acids long. The CDR3 loop is CASSLRGTYEQYF. The CDR3 DNA follows: TGCGCCAGCAGCTTGCGTGGAACCTACGAGCAGTACTTC.

This clonotype was recorded at least ten times. The J gene is TRBJ1-2, the V gene TRBV7-9, with D hard to call. The germline V gene encodes CDR1 SEHNR and CDR2 FQNEAQ (reference sequence). The V gene lost 3 bases and the J gene lost 8 bases, with 19 bases spanning the gap. The CDR3 totals 15 residues. The chain's CDR3 is CASSFVAPRQGGYTF. CDR3 DNA sequence: TGTGCCAGCAGCTTCGTCGCTCCCCGACAAGGCGGCTACACCTTC.

This clonotype was seen ten or more times. This chain uses TRBV7-2 with TRBJ2-5; D is undetermined. V lost 3 bases and J 5 bases, leaving 10 bases between the germline ends. Germline assignment: CDR1 SGHTA and CDR2 FQGNSA. This CDR3 contains 13 residues. The CDR3 loop reads CASSLQLGETQYF. For the CDR3, the DNA is TGTGCCAGCAGCTTGCAACTCGGGGAGACCCAGTACTTC.

The chain has TRBV20-1 and TRBJ1-1; 8 bases map to TRBD1. From germline, CDR1 is DFQATT and CDR2 SNEGSKA (reference sequence). This CDR3 comprises 15 residues. V trimming: 3 bases; J trimming: 11 bases; junction bases outside the gene matches: 17. The CDR3 reads CSARYPGGQGSDAFF. Here the CDR3 DNA reads TGCAGTGCTAGGTACCCAGGCGGACAGGGTAGTGACGCTTTCTTT.

This clonotype has ten or more counts. This CDR3 reads CASSRGWNSGELFF. CDR3 bases: TGTGCCAGCAGCCGGGGTTGGAATTCCGGGGAGCTGTTTTTT. The chain recombines TRBV7-2 with TRBJ2-2; a weak D match, TRBD2 (5 bases). The CDR3 loop spans 14 amino acids. CDR1 and CDR2 (germline): SGHTA, FQGNSA. V lost 5 bases and J 6 bases, leaving 13 bases between the germline ends.

For this clonotype: Its ends do not fully match the called genes, so a read error is possible. This rearrangement joins TRBV25-1 to TRBJ2-3; TRBD2 might be the D (7 bases). Germline assignment: CDR1 MGHDK and CDR2 SYGVNS. The CDR3 runs 14 residues. CDR3 in amino acids: CASDGGLKSDTQSF. CDR3 nucleotide sequence: TGTGCCAGCGACGGGGGGCTCAAATCGGATACGCAGTCTTTT.

This clonotype was seen only a few times. The chain uses TRBV12-3 or TRBV12-4 and TRBJ2-7, with 8 bases that match TRBD2. Trimming at V came to 7 bases and at J to 0 bases, leaving 5 bases not matched to a gene. The CDR3 spans 14 residues. For the CDR3, the DNA is TGTGCCAGCACCTCTAGCGGGCCCTCCTACGAGCAGTACTTC. Protein product: CASTSSGPSYEQYF.

This clonotype occurred a few times. The chain employs TRBV28 and TRBJ2-1; no clear D gene. CDR1 and CDR2 (germline): MDHEN, SYDVKM. The CDR3 has 15 residues. Trimming shortened V by 3 bases and J by 2 bases, and 11 bases separated the two germline ends. In nucleotides, the CDR3 is TGTGCCAGCAGTTTTTTGTGGGATACCTACAATGAGCAGTTCTTC. Translated, it gives CASSFLWDTYNEQFF. Full variable domain (remainder filled in from reference TRBV28 and TRBJ2-1): DVKVTQSSRYLVKRTGEKVFLECVQDMDHENMFWYRQDPGLGLRLIYFSYDVKMKEKGDIPEGYSVSREKKERFSLILESASTNQTSMYLCASSFLWDTYNEQFFGPGTRLTVL.

Note on this clonotype: One junction end disagrees with the germline gene, perhaps due to a read error. The CDR3 sequence is CASGLAGTASYEQYF. CDR3 DNA sequence: TGCGCCAGCGGCTTGGCCGGGACAGCCTCCTACGAGCAGTACTTC. This rearrangement joins TRBV5-1 to TRBJ2-7; 7 nucleotides line up with TRBD1. The germline gives CDR1 SGHRS, CDR2 YFSETQ. The CDR3 is 15 amino acids.

A few counts support this clonotype. The CDR3 coding sequence is TGTGCCACCAGTGGGCGAGGCGCGGGAGTAAGGTCCTACAATGAGCAGTTCTTC. This translates into CATSGRGAGVRSYNEQFF. This chain links TRBV24-1 with TRBJ2-1; 7 bases line up with TRBD2. The CDR3 sequence is 18 residues long. J was trimmed by 1 base and V by 5 bases; bases with no gene match: 13. Germline CDR1 reads KGHDR; CDR2 reads SFDVKD.

The V gene is TRBV7-3, the J gene TRBJ1-1, with D unresolved. V was pared by 5 bases and J by 1 base, with 11 bases between. The CDR3 runs to 14 residues. The germline gives CDR1 SGHTA, CDR2 FQGTGA. The CDR3 nucleotides read TGTGCCAGCAGCGCCGGGCCCCCGAACACTGAAGCTTTCTTT. Protein: CASSAGPPNTEAFF.

This chain connects TRBV4-2 to TRBJ2-3, with D maybe TRBD2 (5 bases). The CDR3 covers 14 residues. Trimming removed 0 bases at V and 6 bases at J, with 10 bases between. In germline, CDR1 is LGHNA, CDR2 YNFKEQ. CDR3 in amino acids: CASSQDHGVDTQYF. DNA of the CDR3: TGTGCCAGCAGCCAAGATCACGGGGTGGATACGCAGTATTTT.

This clonotype was observed at least ten times. The chain is built from TRBV7-2 and TRBJ1-5; D call uncertain. CDR3 size: 14 residues. V gave up 0 bases and J gave up 2 bases, with 5 bases separating them. Germline V gene lookup returns CDR1 SGHTA and CDR2 FQGNSA. The CDR3 reads CASSLALGNQPQHF. DNA of the CDR3: TGTGCCAGCAGCTTAGCGCTGGGCAATCAGCCCCAGCATTTT. Using reference TRBV7-2 and TRBJ1-5 for the parts outside the CDR3, the full variable domain is GAGVSQSPSNKVTEKGKDVELRCDPISGHTALYWYRQSLGQGLEFLIYFQGNSAPDKSGLPSDRFSAERTGGSVSTLTIQRTQQEDSAVYLCASSLALGNQPQHFGDGTRLSIL.

This clonotype was recorded a few times. In nucleotides, the CDR3 is TGTGCCAGCTCACCCGAATCGGGAGAGCAGTTCTTC. Its translation is CASSPESGEQFF. The gene calls are TRBV18 and TRBJ2-1; D is possibly TRBD2 (5 bases). The V and J ends lost 3 bases and 10 bases respectively, with 10 bases between them. The germline gives CDR1 KGHSH, CDR2 LQKENI. CDR3 length: 12 residues.

This clonotype was seen many times. This sequence joins TRBV6-1 and TRBJ2-7, with D possibly being TRBD2 (6 bases). The CDR3 runs to 15 residues. CDR1 MNHNS and CDR2 SASEGT come from the germline V gene. Trimming took 6 bases from V and 3 from J, leaving 18 bases between them. Written as DNA, the CDR3 is TGTGCCAGCAGGCCCGTGGGAGGAGGGGTCTACGAGCAGTACTTC. Translated: CASRPVGGGVYEQYF.

The sample holds a few counts of this clonotype. The chain has TRBV15 and TRBJ1-2; perhaps TRBD1 as D (5 bases). V dropped 2 bases and J dropped 8 bases, with 9 bases sitting between them. Germline values: CDR1 LNHNV, CDR2 YYDKDF (reference sequence). This CDR3 spans 12 amino acids. The CDR3: CATSRQGWGYTF. CDR3 sequence (DNA): TGTGCCACCAGCAGACAGGGTTGGGGCTACACCTTC.

This clonotype has ten or more counts. J is TRBJ1-2 and V is TRBV11-2, with 7 bases matching TRBD1. Germline loops: CDR1 SGHAT, CDR2 FQNNGV. V lost 4 bases, J lost 4 bases, and 9 bases stayed unmatched. The CDR3 length is 15 residues. The CDR3 coding sequence is TGTGCCAGCAGCTCCACGACAGGGCTTACCTATGGCTACACCTTC. Translating gives CASSSTTGLTYGYTF.

The rearrangement joins TRBV25-1 to TRBJ2-4; 11 bases are shared with TRBD1. In germline, CDR1 is MGHDK, CDR2 SYGVNS. Trimming cost V 8 bases and J 4 bases; bases outside gene matches: 1. The CDR3 is made up of 13 amino acids. The CDR3 sequence: CASGTGGKNIQYF. The CDR3 region has the DNA TGTGCCAGCGGGACAGGGGGGAAAAACATTCAGTACTTC.

J is TRBJ2-3 and V is TRBV20-1; TRBD2 matches 9 bases. Germline values: CDR1 DFQATT, CDR2 SNEGSKA (reference sequence). With 4 bases clipped from V and 9 bases from J, the junction kept 11 bases outside the gene matches. The CDR3 has 14 residues. CDR3 in DNA: TGCAGTGCTATCCTCGCGGGGGGGCTGCAGACGCAGTATTTT. It codes for CSAILAGGLQTQYF.

The table lists this clonotype with a few counts. This chain links TRBV7-8 with TRBJ1-5; 7 bases align to TRBD1. The CDR3 runs 16 residues. J was trimmed by 2 bases and V by 2 bases; bases with no gene match: 6. Germline V gene data show CDR1 as SGHVS and CDR2 as FQNEAQ. CDR3: CASSLNRGPGNQPQHF. The CDR3 region has the DNA TGTGCCAGCAGCTTAAATAGGGGGCCAGGCAATCAGCCCCAGCATTTT.

The gene calls are TRBV6-5 and TRBJ2-5; 7 bases line up with TRBD2. V lost 0 bases, J lost 4 bases, and 2 bases stayed unmatched. The CDR3 loop spans 14 amino acids. The germline gives CDR1 MNHEY, CDR2 SVGAGI. The CDR3 region has the DNA TGTGCCAGCAGTTACTCTCCGGGAGGAGAGACCCAGTACTTC. It is translated as CASSYSPGGETQYF.

In this sample, this clonotype turned up a few times. This chain links TRBV3-1 with TRBJ1-1; D not resolved. The CDR3 covers 14 residues. The V gene lost 1 base and the J gene lost 2 bases, with 8 bases spanning the gap. Germline V CDR1 and CDR2: LGHDT, YNNKEL (reference sequence). The CDR3 DNA is TGTGCCAGCAGCCAAGGCAGGTCAAACACTGAAGCTTTCTTT. It yields the protein CASSQGRSNTEAFF.

The rearrangement joins TRBV20-1 to TRBJ2-3, with D possibly TRBD2 on 6 matching bases. Trimming cost V 1 base and J 2 bases, with 10 bases left between them. CDR1 is DFQATT, CDR2 SNEGSKA, per germline (reference sequence). This CDR3 region has 14 residues. CDR3 region: CSARGAGHTDTQYF. The CDR3 DNA follows: TGCAGTGCTAGAGGCGCGGGGCACACAGATACGCAGTATTTT.

This clonotype was seen only a few times. The chain is built from TRBV9 and TRBJ2-5, with 12 bases that match TRBD2. From germline, CDR1 is SGDLS and CDR2 YYNGEE. V lost 4 bases, J lost 4 bases, and 5 bases stayed unmatched. The CDR3 is 15 amino acids. This CDR3 is CASSLAGGPGETQYF. The CDR3 region has the DNA TGTGCCAGCAGCCTAGCGGGAGGGCCTGGAGAGACCCAGTACTTC.